One and the same sample provided the 20 T cell receptor beta chains below, sequenced in a study of technical replicates of blood from a handful of donors. Using immunoSEQ multiplex PCR, the repertoire was profiled, and TCRdb retains in-frame clones only, with some absent. This sample carries about 60,000 clones, around 92% of them seen once, and the ten largest clones take about 4.6%. Sequenced material: PBMCs. The receptors originated from a human donor in good health. Some clones in this sample may be carry-over from other donors' samples.

This chain connects TRBV4-2 to TRBJ2-6; D is ambiguous. The CDR3 runs 16 residues. Trimming removed 5 bases at V and 0 bases at J, with 11 bases between. The V gene's germline CDR1 is LGHNA and CDR2 YNFKEQ. In DNA, the CDR3 is TGTGCCAGCAGCGCCTTACCGAGCTCTGGGGCCAACGTCCTGACTTTC. Its translation: CASSALPSSGANVLTF.

The chain uses TRBV15 and TRBJ2-3; 12 bases match TRBD2. Germline CDR1 and CDR2: LNHNV and YYDKDF (reference sequence). The CDR3 extends over 17 amino acids. V dropped 5 bases and J dropped 0; count of bases not matched to a gene: 6. The CDR3 loop reads CATSLTGLAGSTDTQYF. CDR3 nucleotide sequence: TGTGCCACCAGCTTGACCGGACTAGCGGGGAGCACAGATACGCAGTATTTT.

The V and J genes are TRBV5-4 and TRBJ1-2; 9 nucleotides agree with TRBD1. The CDR3 consists of 15 residues. V shed 4 bases, J shed 6 bases, and the junction held 10 bases outside the gene matches. Looked up from germline, CDR1 is SGHNT and CDR2 is YYREEE (reference sequence). CDR3: CASSRPGQGMNGYTF. DNA for the CDR3: TGTGCCAGCAGCCGGCCGGGACAGGGCATGAATGGCTACACCTTC.

V gene TRBV7-2 combines with J gene TRBJ2-7; the D gene is possibly TRBD2 (6 bases). This CDR3 has 12 amino acids. Trimming took 11 bases from V and 2 from J, leaving 13 bases between them. In germline, CDR1 is SGHTA, CDR2 FQGNSA. The CDR3, as DNA: TGTGCCTTAGCGGTTGGTCCCTACGAGCAGTACTTC. It translates to CALAVGPYEQYF.

V gene TRBV18 combines with J gene TRBJ2-7, with 8 bases fitting TRBD2. Germline V gene sequence: CDR1 KGHSH, CDR2 LQKENI. The trim removed 2 bases at V and 2 bases at J, leaving 8 bases unmatched. There are 16 residues in the CDR3. The CDR3 loop reads CASSPELREGTYEQYF. CDR3 coding DNA: TGTGCCAGCTCACCAGAGTTACGGGAGGGTACCTACGAGCAGTACTTC.

In its sample, this clone was seen a few times. V gene TRBV27 combines with J gene TRBJ2-1; D not certain. Trimming left V 2 bases short and J 9 bases short, with 11 bases between. Germline V CDR1 and CDR2: MNHEY, SMNVEV (reference sequence). The CDR3 has 13 amino acids. The DNA of the CDR3 is TGTGCCAGCAGTTTAATGGCCGTTGCTGAGCAGTTCTTC. Its protein is CASSLMAVAEQFF.

The V gene is TRBV5-6, the J gene TRBJ2-6; 7 bases map to TRBD1. Unmatched junction bases numbered 5, after V lost 4 bases and J lost 1 base. Germline CDR1 and CDR2: SGHDT and YYEEEE. The CDR3 covers 16 residues. In DNA, the CDR3 is TGTGCCAGCAGCGTCACGACAGGGTCTGGGGCCAACGTCCTGACTTTC. This sequence encodes CASSVTTGSGANVLTF.

The chain joins TRBV9 to TRBJ2-3; 7 positions match TRBD1. CDR1 and CDR2 from the germline V gene are SGDLS and YYNGEE. This CDR3 has 15 residues. Unmatched junction bases numbered 11, after V lost 4 bases and J lost 6 bases. The CDR3 spells CASSSRDSMMDTQYF. For the CDR3, the DNA is TGTGCCAGCAGCTCACGGGACAGTATGATGGATACGCAGTATTTT.

The chain couples TRBV4-3 to TRBJ2-3, with 7 bases identical to TRBD2. This CDR3 has 15 residues. Germline values: CDR1 LGHNA, CDR2 YSLEER. V lost 3 bases, J lost 3 bases, and 6 bases stayed unmatched. The DNA of the CDR3 is TGCGCCAGCAGCCATAGGACTAGTTGGACAGATACGCAGTATTTT. Residues: CASSHRTSWTDTQYF.

J is TRBJ1-1 and V is TRBV20-1; D remains unclear. Trimming left V 2 bases short and J 6 bases short, with 7 bases between. CDR3 length equals 11 residues. Germline CDR1 DFQATT, CDR2 SNEGSKA (reference sequence). CDR3 sequence reads: CSARRVSEAFF. The CDR3 coding sequence is TGCAGTGCTAGACGAGTCTCTGAAGCTTTCTTT.

This sequence joins TRBV5-4 and TRBJ2-3; 10 bases match TRBD2. CDR1 SGHNT and CDR2 YYREEE come from the germline V gene (reference sequence). The CDR3 runs 14 residues. Trimming removed 0 bases from V and 6 bases from J; junction bases left unmatched: 1. The DNA for the CDR3 is TGTGCCAGCAGCTTGGTTAGCGGGGGGGATACGCAGTATTTT. It encodes CASSLVSGGDTQYF.

The chain carries TRBV11-2 and TRBJ2-3, with 9 nucleotides matching TRBD2. The V gene end was trimmed by 2 bases and the J gene end by 3 bases; junction bases not matched to a gene: 6. The CDR3 contains 16 residues. Per germline, CDR1 SGHAT and CDR2 FQNNGV. CDR3 sequence (DNA): TGTGCCAGCAGCTTATCTGGCGGGGGGGCGACAGATACGCAGTATTTT. Translating gives CASSLSGGGATDTQYF.

The chain employs TRBV6-5 and TRBJ1-2; TRBD1 might be the D (6 bases). The germline CDR1 and CDR2 sequences are MNHEY and SVGAGI. With 7 bases removed from V and 1 base from J, the gap between germline ends came to 13 bases. This CDR3 region has 14 residues. The CDR3 nucleotides read TGTGCCAGCAAGGCGGGGGCCCTTAACTATGGCTACACCTTC. This sequence encodes CASKAGALNYGYTF.

J is TRBJ2-1 and V is TRBV6-1; D unclear. The germline V gene has CDR1 MNHNS and CDR2 SASEGT. Trimming pared 4 bases from V and 10 bases from J, leaving 8 bases between. This CDR3 is 11 amino acids long. CDR3 amino acids: CASSVGWEQFF. In DNA form, the CDR3 reads TGTGCCAGCAGTGTCGGGTGGGAGCAGTTCTTC.

The genes are TRBV7-9 and TRBJ1-2; maybe TRBD1 (5 bases). The germline V gene has CDR1 SEHNR and CDR2 FQNEAQ (reference sequence). The CDR3 covers 15 residues. V was trimmed by 4 bases and J by 5 bases, leaving 17 bases between them. CDR3 sequence (DNA): TGTGCCAGCAGCTCCCTAGCCGGGGGGGAATATGGCTACACCTTC. Translating it yields CASSSLAGGEYGYTF.

The chain joins TRBV6-1 to TRBJ2-5; 7 bases agree with TRBD1. The trim removed 5 bases at V and 5 bases at J, leaving 5 bases unmatched. Germline loops: CDR1 MNHNS, CDR2 SASEGT. CDR3 length: 13 residues. CDR3 DNA sequence: TGTGCCAGCAGTTTACAGGGGCGGGAGACCCAGTACTTC. This gives the protein CASSLQGRETQYF.

The chain employs TRBV7-9 and TRBJ1-1; D is unclear. The ends were cut back, 1 base at V and 1 base at J, with 7 bases in the middle. Looked up from germline, CDR1 is SEHNR and CDR2 is FQNEAQ (reference sequence). The CDR3 is 14 residues long. The CDR3 spells CASSLGQKNTEAFF. The CDR3 nucleotides read TGTGCCAGCAGCTTAGGGCAGAAGAACACTGAAGCTTTCTTT.

This clone was found once. V usage is TRBV6-1 and J usage is TRBJ2-7; 7 nucleotides align to TRBD1. Germline V gene sequence: CDR1 MNHNS, CDR2 SASEGT. With V trimmed by 10 bases and J by 2 bases, 8 bases remained unmatched. The CDR3 runs to 13 residues. CDR3 coding DNA: TGTGCCATGGGGGACAGCCTACCCTACGAGCAGTACTTC. This encodes CAMGDSLPYEQYF.

The chain combines TRBV4-2 with TRBJ1-3, with D possibly being TRBD1 (5 bases). Germline V gene data show CDR1 as LGHNA and CDR2 as YNFKEQ. This CDR3 spans 17 amino acids. Trimming stripped 0 bases from V and 2 bases from J, with 14 bases between. CDR3 sequence reads: CASSQDPGGGAGNTIYF. As DNA, the CDR3 is TGTGCCAGCAGCCAAGATCCGGGGGGGGGTGCTGGAAACACCATATATTTT.

The chain uses TRBV5-6 and TRBJ1-2; the D gene is possibly TRBD1 (6 bases). This CDR3 region has 14 residues. The V gene lost 1 base and the J gene lost 4 bases, with 11 bases spanning the gap. The germline CDR1 and CDR2 sequences are SGHDT and YYEEEE. The CDR3 spells CASSLWGPGYGYTF. DNA of the CDR3: TGTGCCAGCAGCTTGTGGGGGCCAGGCTATGGCTACACCTTC.